Detailed here is one TCR beta chain. The table lists this clone with a few counts. The specificity of this receptor is unknown. Base qualities are not at hand, and no much larger clone is one base apart. TCRbeta CDR3 regions were amplified from genomic DNA by means of the immunoSEQ Assay, a bias-controlled multiplex PCR. The study's processing was this. Within the assay, amplification of reference gene primers was used to estimate how many nucleated cells each sample contained. To quantify the absolute abundance of each unique TCRbeta CDR3 rearrangement, sequence reads were collapsed and filtered. For each sample, productive Simpson clonality was calculated by taking the square root of Simpson's diversity index across productive rearrangements. Entries here come from immuneACCESS through TCRdb and include only in-frame sequences with V and J called. Some clones fail to appear in such tables; in the studies checked, an unresolved V gene covers under half of the shortfall, and the cause of the remainder is unknown. V and J calls and clone size come straight from that table; D and trimming were deduced from the DNA. The sample includes about 300,000 clones, with approximately 90% observed a single time. 4% to 5% of the sample is taken by the ten largest.

This sample stems from a study of blood T cell repertoires in COVID-19 (dated by TCRdb to 2018 to 2021). Context from the whole study: Collaborator samples came from the United States, Italy and Spain and covered acute and convalescent phases of COVID-19. Where available, HLA class I and class II types were taken from metadata supplied by the sample provider and were not determined by assay-based typing. Deeply sampled blood TCRbeta repertoires from subjects exposed to, actively infected with, or recovered from COVID-19 were included in the dataset. The repertoires were released in a freely available public database intended as a resource for research on the immune response to SARS-CoV-2. A de-identified subject ID, COVID-19 status, age in years and sex were almost always included in the sample metadata. The prospective study material was composed of cDNA or gDNA derived from T cells, B-cell-depleted T cells, or PBMCs. Samples came from the ongoing ImmuneRACE study (first 160 participants) plus 1,254 subjects from 6 global collaborators. Overall study results and their limits: The quantity of clinical and demographic metadata differed by source and by participant and was supplied without curation.

CDR1 and CDR2 are drawn from the germline V gene: SGDLS, YYNGEE. A distance of 10 bases separates the germline ends of V and J, which lose 0 bases and 0 bases respectively. The CDR3 runs 15 residues from the cysteine to the phenylalanine. The DNA shown is the 45-base CDR3, in frame from base 1. In the prospective study, participants were about 18 to 95 years old, resided in about two dozen geographic areas of the United States, and were enrolled through a virtual design. Cohort assignment in the prospective study relied on participant-reported clinical history from a screening survey and a study questionnaire. ImmuneRACE Cohort 3 recovered participants were defined by two consecutive negative NP/OP PCR tests, healthcare professional clearance, or symptom resolution. Mobile phlebotomists in the prospective study collected whole blood, serum and a nasopharyngeal or oropharyngeal swab from every participant. Participants in the prospective study had the option to provide additional blood draws and questionnaires over an approximately 2-month period. Blood samples from the prospective study were shipped frozen or at room temperature prior to DNA extraction.

The sequenced material came from PBMCs or T cells enriched from blood (not recorded which). The chain was built from TRBV9 and TRBJ2-7; the D gene is perhaps TRBD2, from 5 matching bases. This sequence originates from a young man who had recovered from COVID-19. The DNA sequence is TGTGCCAGCAGCGTAGACGAGGGCATCTCCTACGAGCAGTACTTC. Protein translation: CASSVDEGISYEQYF.